The clone carrying this TCR beta chain was seen more than once but under ten times. Its antigen remains unknown. The CDR3 runs 13 residues. Per the germline V gene, CDR1 is SNHLY and CDR2 is FYNNEI. The germline V and J ends were trimmed by 6 bases and 9 bases, with 15 bases remaining between them. The data stem from a study of OX40 agonist ivuxolimab in advanced cancers. Study details: Patients were treated with ivuxolimab, an agonistic anti-OX40 (CD134) antibody.

The table came from immunoSEQ multiplex PCR; TCRdb's copy has only in-frame clones and leaves some out. Here the sample spans under 45,000 clones, about 78% being singletons. General study results and limits: Antigens targeted by the expanded peripheral T cells were not determined. CD4+ and CD8+ T cells in blood underwent clonal expansion by week 6 at 0.1 to 3.0 mg/kg.

This chain joins TRBV2 and TRBJ2-1; D is tentatively TRBD1 or TRBD2 (5 bases each). This material consisted of CD4+ or CD8+ T cells sorted from blood, taken in a trial of the OX40 agonist ivuxolimab. The TCR comes from an adult with an advanced solid tumor such as melanoma, head and neck, liver or kidney cancer. CDR3 bases: TGTGCCAGCAGCCGGGACCCACCCGGTGAGCAGTTCTTC. Its protein is CASSRDPPGEQFF.